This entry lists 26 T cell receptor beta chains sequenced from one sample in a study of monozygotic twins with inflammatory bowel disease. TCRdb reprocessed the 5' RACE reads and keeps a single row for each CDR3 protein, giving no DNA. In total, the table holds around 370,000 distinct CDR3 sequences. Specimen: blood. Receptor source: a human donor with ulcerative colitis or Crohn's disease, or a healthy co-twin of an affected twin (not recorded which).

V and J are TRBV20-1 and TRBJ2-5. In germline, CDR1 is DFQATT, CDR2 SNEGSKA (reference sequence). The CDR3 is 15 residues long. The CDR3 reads CSGPRAVANQETQYF.

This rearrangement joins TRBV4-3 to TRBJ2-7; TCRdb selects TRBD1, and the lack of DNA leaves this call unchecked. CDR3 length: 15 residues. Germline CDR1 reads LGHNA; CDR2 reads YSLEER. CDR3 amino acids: CASSQVQGRNYEQYF.

CDR3 protein: CASSQSPGRSYEQYF. The rearrangement uses TRBV4-1 and TRBJ2-7; checking the TCRdb D call of TRBD1 is not possible without DNA. The CDR3 length is 15 residues. Germline V gene lookup returns CDR1 MGHRA and CDR2 YSYEKL.

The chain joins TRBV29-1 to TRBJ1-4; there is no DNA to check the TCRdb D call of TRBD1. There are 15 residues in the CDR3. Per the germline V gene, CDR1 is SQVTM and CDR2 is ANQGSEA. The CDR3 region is CSVEEGSGEDEKLFF. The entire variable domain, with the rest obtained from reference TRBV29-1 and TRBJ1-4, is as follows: SAVISQKPSRDICQRGTSLTIQCQVDSQVTMMFWYRQQPGQSLTLIATANQGSEATYESGFVIDKFPISRPNLTFSTLTVSNMSPEDSSIYLCSVEEGSGEDEKLFFGSGTQLSVL.

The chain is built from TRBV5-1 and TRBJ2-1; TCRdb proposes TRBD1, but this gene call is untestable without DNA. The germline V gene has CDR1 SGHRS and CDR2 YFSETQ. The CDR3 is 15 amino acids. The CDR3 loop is CASSPGYSSYNEQFF. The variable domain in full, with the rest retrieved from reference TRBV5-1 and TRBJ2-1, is KAGVTQTPRYLIKTRGQQVTLSCSPISGHRSVSWYQQTPGQGLQFLFEYFSETQRNKGNFPGRFSGRQFSNSRSEMNVSTLELGDSALYLCASSPGYSSYNEQFFGPGTRLTVL.

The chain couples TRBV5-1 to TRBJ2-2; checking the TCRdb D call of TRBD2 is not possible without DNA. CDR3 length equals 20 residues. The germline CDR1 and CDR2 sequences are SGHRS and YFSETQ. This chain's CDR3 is CASSSPVKNAGLAPPGELFF.

The CDR3 protein is CASSLVWTSYEQYF. This chain joins TRBV11-2 and TRBJ2-7; TCRdb picks TRBD1, but there is no DNA to check that call. CDR1 and CDR2 from the germline V gene are SGHAT and FQNNGV. This CDR3 has 14 residues.

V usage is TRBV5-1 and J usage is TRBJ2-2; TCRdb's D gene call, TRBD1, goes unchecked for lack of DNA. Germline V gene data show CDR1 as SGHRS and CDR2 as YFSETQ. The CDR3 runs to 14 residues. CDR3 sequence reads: CASSLTGVAGELFF. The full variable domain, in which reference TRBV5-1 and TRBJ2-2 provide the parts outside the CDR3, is KAGVTQTPRYLIKTRGQQVTLSCSPISGHRSVSWYQQTPGQGLQFLFEYFSETQRNKGNFPGRFSGRQFSNSRSEMNVSTLELGDSALYLCASSLTGVAGELFFGEGSRLTVL.

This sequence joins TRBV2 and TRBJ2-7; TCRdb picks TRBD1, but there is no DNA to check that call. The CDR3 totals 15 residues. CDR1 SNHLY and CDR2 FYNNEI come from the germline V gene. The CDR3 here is CASSESPYISYEQYF.

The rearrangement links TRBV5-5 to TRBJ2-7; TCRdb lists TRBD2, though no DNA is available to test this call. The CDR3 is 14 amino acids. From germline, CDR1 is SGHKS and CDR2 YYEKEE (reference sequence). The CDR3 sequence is CASSSGQRAYEQYF.

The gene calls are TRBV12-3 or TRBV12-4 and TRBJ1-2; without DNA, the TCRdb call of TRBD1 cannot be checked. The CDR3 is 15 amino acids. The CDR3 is CASSLGQGAAYGYTF.

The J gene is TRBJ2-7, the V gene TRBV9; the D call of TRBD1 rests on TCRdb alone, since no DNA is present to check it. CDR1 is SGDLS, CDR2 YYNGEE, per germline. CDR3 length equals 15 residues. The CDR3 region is CASSVTPGQGYEQYF.

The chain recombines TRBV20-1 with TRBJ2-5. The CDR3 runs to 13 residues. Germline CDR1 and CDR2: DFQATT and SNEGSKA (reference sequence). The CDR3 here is CSAILRTQETQYF.

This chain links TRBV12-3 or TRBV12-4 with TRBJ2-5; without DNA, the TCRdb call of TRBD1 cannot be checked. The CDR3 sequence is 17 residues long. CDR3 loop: CASSAYRGRAGSETQYF.

The CDR3 is CASVRGGRNQPQHF. This chain connects TRBV19 to TRBJ1-5; the TCRdb D gene call, TRBD1, has no DNA to confirm it. Germline loops: CDR1 LNHDA, CDR2 SQIVND (reference sequence). This CDR3 has 14 residues.

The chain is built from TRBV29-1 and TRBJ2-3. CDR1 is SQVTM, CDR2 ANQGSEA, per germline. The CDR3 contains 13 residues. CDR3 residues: CSVDSGLEDTQYF.

CDR3 amino acids: CASSRPTSGHPYEQYF. The V call is TRBV6-1, the J call TRBJ2-7; the D call of TRBD1 rests on TCRdb alone, since no DNA is present to check it. This CDR3 region has 16 residues. The germline gives CDR1 MNHNS, CDR2 SASEGT.

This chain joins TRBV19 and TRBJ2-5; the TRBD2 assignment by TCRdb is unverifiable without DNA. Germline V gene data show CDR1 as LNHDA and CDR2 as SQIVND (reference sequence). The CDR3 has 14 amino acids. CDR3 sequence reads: CASSTGGREETQYF.

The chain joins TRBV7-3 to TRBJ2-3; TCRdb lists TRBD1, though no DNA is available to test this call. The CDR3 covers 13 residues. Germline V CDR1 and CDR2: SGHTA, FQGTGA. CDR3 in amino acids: CASSLDRSDTQYF. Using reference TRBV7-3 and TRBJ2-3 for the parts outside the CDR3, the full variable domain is GAGVSQTPSNKVTEKGKYVELRCDPISGHTALYWYRQSLGQGPEFLIYFQGTGAADDSGLPNDRFFAVRPEGSVSTLKIQRTERGDSAVYLCASSLDRSDTQYFGPGTRLTVL.

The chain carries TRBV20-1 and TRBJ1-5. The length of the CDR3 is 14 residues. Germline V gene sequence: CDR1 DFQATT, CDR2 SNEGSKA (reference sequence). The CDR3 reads CSARRTGSNQPQHF.

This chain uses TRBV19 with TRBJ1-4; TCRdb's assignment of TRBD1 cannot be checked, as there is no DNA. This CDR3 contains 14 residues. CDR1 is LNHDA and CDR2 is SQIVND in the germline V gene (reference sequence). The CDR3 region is CASSIVPQGEKLFF.

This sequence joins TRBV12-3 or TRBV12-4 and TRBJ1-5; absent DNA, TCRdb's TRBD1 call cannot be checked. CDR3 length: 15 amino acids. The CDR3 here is CASRKGDSFNQPQHF.

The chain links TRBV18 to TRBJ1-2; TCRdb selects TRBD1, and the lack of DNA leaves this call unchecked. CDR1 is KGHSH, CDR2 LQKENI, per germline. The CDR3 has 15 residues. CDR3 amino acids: CASSPPDRGLGGYTF.

The CDR3 loop reads CASRPDRYNEQFF. This chain joins TRBV12-3 or TRBV12-4 and TRBJ2-1; no DNA is available, so the TRBD1 call from TCRdb remains unchecked. The length of the CDR3 is 13 residues.

The CDR3 is CASSVHPLSGANVLTF. V gene TRBV23-1 combines with J gene TRBJ2-6; TCRdb selects TRBD1, and the lack of DNA leaves this call unchecked. TRBV23-1 is labeled an ORF, and its function is uncertain. The CDR3 totals 16 residues.

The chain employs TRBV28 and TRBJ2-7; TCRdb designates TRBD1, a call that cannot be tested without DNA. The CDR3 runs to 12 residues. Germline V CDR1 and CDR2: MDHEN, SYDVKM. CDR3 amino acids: CASRDRAYEQYF. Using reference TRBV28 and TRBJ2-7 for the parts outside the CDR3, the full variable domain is DVKVTQSSRYLVKRTGEKVFLECVQDMDHENMFWYRQDPGLGLRLIYFSYDVKMKEKGDIPEGYSVSREKKERFSLILESASTNQTSMYLCASRDRAYEQYFGPGTRLTVT.